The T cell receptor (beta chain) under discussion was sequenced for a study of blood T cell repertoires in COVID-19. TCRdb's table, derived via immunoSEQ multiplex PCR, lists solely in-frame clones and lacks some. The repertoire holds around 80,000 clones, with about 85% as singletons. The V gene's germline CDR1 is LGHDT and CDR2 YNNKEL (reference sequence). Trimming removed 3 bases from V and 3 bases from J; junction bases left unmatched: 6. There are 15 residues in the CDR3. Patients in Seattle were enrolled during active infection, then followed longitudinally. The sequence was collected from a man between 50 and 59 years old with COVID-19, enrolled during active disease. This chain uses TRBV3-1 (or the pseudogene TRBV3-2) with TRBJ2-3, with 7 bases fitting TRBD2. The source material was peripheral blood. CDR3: CASSQGSGNTDTQYF. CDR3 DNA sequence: TGTGCCAGCAGCCAGGGCAGCGGGAATACAGATACGCAGTATTTT.